This T cell receptor beta chain was profiled in a study of CD8 T cells in ankylosing spondylitis. Quantitative 5'-RACE with molecular barcodes generated TCR beta libraries. TCRdb re-called the 5' RACE reads with MiXCR, one entry per CDR3 protein. The data contain 300,000 to 400,000 distinct CDR3 sequences, approximately 22% of them seen just once; the ten biggest clones take up over 10%. The germline gives CDR1 MNHEY, CDR2 SVGEGT. The ends lost 7 bases at V and 0 bases at J; junction bases unmatched: 6. This CDR3 has 14 residues. This clonotype was seen a few times. The antigen remains undetermined. Study results and limitations: Seemingly characteristic of ankylosing spondylitis blood was a TCR beta motif consisting of several highly homologous variants. Reports of some motif variants in reactive arthritis synovial fluid and blood predate this one. Clones linked to disease, bearing a CD8+ phenotype, were relatively rare in peripheral blood.

V and J are TRBV6-2 or TRBV6-3 and TRBJ2-7, with 7 positions matching TRBD1. This clonotype was obtained from a male donor with ankylosing spondylitis or in good health (not recorded which). The specimen was blood, either unsorted or a sorted T cell fraction (not recorded which). CDR3 loop: CASNPTGPSYEQYF. Written as DNA, the CDR3 is TGTGCCAGCAACCCGACAGGGCCCTCCTACGAGCAGTACTTC.